The source of this T cell receptor (beta chain) is a study of cytomegalovirus exposure and HLA in healthy donors. Study-level background: A prior analysis found around 110 million unique TCR beta sequences from around 180 million T cells.

Study-wide points: Reportedly, fewer N-insertions than the roughly 700-donor mean appeared in an Asian-associated ancestry cluster in a later analysis. In an earlier analysis, most TCR beta V segments were productive about 87% or about 30% of the time.

The PCR employed 60 Vbeta primers together with 13 Jbeta primers. Repertoires were generated with immunoSEQ multiplex PCR, while TCRdb's copy carries only in-frame clones and drops some. The sample carries around 110,000 clones, around 77% recorded once. A remark on this clone: Its antigen is undetermined.

The germline CDR1 and CDR2 sequences are MNHEY and SMNVEV (reference sequence). The ends lost 2 bases at V and 2 bases at J; junction bases unmatched: 6. The CDR3 has 15 residues. Healthy donors of bone marrow made up the group. The chain couples TRBV27 to TRBJ2-7; 7 nucleotides match TRBD2. Sequenced material: PBMCs. The clonotype comes from a male donor in good health and CMV-seronegative. Written as DNA, the CDR3 is TGTGCCAGCAGTTTAATCGCTAGCGGTGCCTACGAGCAGTACTTC. Translated: CASSLIASGAYEQYF.